One and the same sample provided the 11 T cell receptor beta chains below, sequenced in a study of T-cell memory formation after mild COVID-19. In TCRdb, the 5' RACE reads were re-called with MiXCR into one record per CDR3 protein. The table records roughly 300,000 distinct CDR3 sequences, around 8% of them present only once. The sample consisted of PBMCs or a T cell subset sorted from them (not recorded which). The origin of the receptors is a man aged 18 to 30 who had mild COVID-19 (a few samples of this study predate the infection). Cell type and time point are not known.

This clonotype has a handful of counts. V is TRBV10-3 and J is TRBJ2-7; D is possibly TRBD1 (5 bases). Germline-derived CDR1 and CDR2 are ENHRY and SYGVKD. The length of the CDR3 is 12 residues. Trimming removed 0 bases at V and 9 bases at J, with 9 bases between. CDR3 in amino acids: CAISESGPGQYF. CDR3 in DNA: TGTGCCATCAGTGAGTCGGGGCCTGGGCAGTACTTC.

This clonotype has at least ten counts. The chain uses TRBV4-1 and TRBJ2-2; TRBD2 might be the D (5 bases). V lost 4 bases and J lost 2, with 11 bases in between. The CDR3 spans 15 residues. CDR1 is MGHRA and CDR2 is YSYEKL in the germline V gene. In DNA, the CDR3 is TGCGCCAGCAGCCCCGCCGACTATAACACCGGGGAGCTGTTTTTT. Encoded protein: CASSPADYNTGELFF.

This clonotype was counted ten times or more. The CDR3 protein is CASSLLPGGQGHYGYTF. The DNA of the CDR3 is TGTGCCAGCAGCTTGCTCCCCGGGGGACAGGGCCACTATGGCTACACCTTC. J is TRBJ1-2 and V is TRBV7-6; 9 bases line up with TRBD1. Unmatched junction bases numbered 11, after V lost 3 bases and J lost 3 bases. Germline V gene sequence: CDR1 SGHVS, CDR2 FNYEAQ. CDR3 length: 17 residues.

V is TRBV4-1 and J is TRBJ1-5; 9 nucleotides match TRBD1. The length of the CDR3 is 17 residues. V shed 0 bases and J 6 bases; nucleotides not matched to a gene: 9. The germline CDR1 and CDR2 sequences are MGHRA and YSYEKL. The CDR3 bases are TGCGCCAGCAGCCAAGAGGAACCTGGACAGGGGAGTCAGCCCCAGCATTTT. Its translation: CASSQEEPGQGSQPQHF.

This clonotype was counted only a few times. The rearrangement links TRBV3-1 to TRBJ2-5, with TRBD1 matching 8 bases. Germline V gene lookup returns CDR1 LGHDT and CDR2 YNNKEL (reference sequence). This CDR3 has 14 amino acids. The ends lost 6 bases at V and 5 bases at J; junction bases unmatched: 8. The CDR3: CASRKGQGLETQYF. CDR3 nucleotide sequence: TGTGCCAGCAGAAAAGGACAGGGACTGGAGACCCAGTACTTC.

V is TRBV19 and J is TRBJ2-2, with TRBD2 as a possible D gene (5 bases). Germline lookup yields CDR1 LNHDA and CDR2 SQIVND (reference sequence). Trimming pared 5 bases from V and 6 bases from J, leaving 10 bases between. There are 13 residues in the CDR3. CDR3 DNA sequence: TGTGCCAGTAGTGTGGTAGCGCCCGGGGAGCTGTTTTTT. Protein product: CASSVVAPGELFF. Full variable domain (remainder filled in from reference TRBV19 and TRBJ2-2): DGGITQSPKYLFRKEGQNVTLSCEQNLNHDAMYWYRQDPGQGLRLIYYSQIVNDFQKGDIAEGYSVSREKKESFPLTVTSAQKNPTAFYLCASSVVAPGELFFGEGSRLTVL.

This clonotype has ten or more counts. The rearrangement links TRBV25-1 to TRBJ2-1; 7 nucleotides match TRBD2. This CDR3 spans 12 amino acids. J gave up 9 bases and V 8 bases, and 7 bases lay outside the gene matches. Germline CDR1 reads MGHDK; CDR2 reads SYGVNS. CDR3 in DNA: TGTGCCAGCTCGACTAGCTCGCTTGAGCAGTTCTTC. Amino acid sequence: CASSTSSLEQFF.

The sample holds a few counts of this clonotype. This chain joins TRBV6-2 or TRBV6-3 and TRBJ1-5, with D unresolved. Trimming removed 6 bases at V and 7 bases at J, with 10 bases between. There are 12 residues in the CDR3. CDR1 is MNHEY, CDR2 SVGEGT, per germline. CDR3: CASRPNRQPQHF. CDR3 sequence (DNA): TGTGCCAGCAGACCCAATAGGCAGCCCCAGCATTTT.

This clonotype was seen ten or more times. The chain employs TRBV12-3 or TRBV12-4 and TRBJ2-1, with TRBD1 matching over 7 bases. The CDR3 is 13 residues long. The ends lost 7 bases at V and 9 bases at J; junction bases unmatched: 9. DNA for the CDR3: TGTGCCAGCACCAGGGACAGCCAATTTGAGCAGTTCTTC. It translates to CASTRDSQFEQFF.

This clonotype was seen at least ten times. The chain recombines TRBV10-2 with TRBJ2-7; 8 nucleotides match TRBD2. Germline V gene sequence: CDR1 WSHSY, CDR2 SAAADI. The CDR3 consists of 14 residues. The J segment lost 2 bases and the V segment lost 6 bases, leaving 6 bases of the junction unmatched. CDR3 DNA sequence: TGCGCCAGCAGGGCGGGGGGATTGACCTACGAGCAGTACTTC. Its protein product is CASRAGGLTYEQYF.

There are many counts of this clonotype. The rearrangement joins TRBV5-4 to TRBJ2-1; D might be TRBD1 or TRBD2, each matching 5 bases. Deletions cut 0 bases from V and 5 bases from J, with 12 bases between. CDR3 length: 15 amino acids. CDR1 is SGHNT and CDR2 is YYREEE in the germline V gene (reference sequence). As DNA, the CDR3 is TGTGCCAGCAGCTTGGCGGGGCCCCGGGACAATGAGCAGTTCTTC. This sequence encodes CASSLAGPRDNEQFF.